Described below is a single T cell receptor beta chain sequence and its context. This clonotype was recorded a few times. Its cognate antigen has yet to be identified. No quality values exist for individual bases; no much larger clone is one base distant. PBMCs were isolated by Ficoll-Paque density gradient centrifugation. TCRdb names Illumina NovaSeq 6000 as the instrument used. Using 5'RACE with constant-segment primers, TCRalpha and TCRbeta cDNA libraries were constructed, with sample barcodes and unique molecular identifiers added in the process. RNA was extracted from every sample with Trizol reagent. Library amplification was performed in two PCR steps, and a second sample barcode and Illumina TruSeq adapters were introduced in the second step. Sequencing of libraries was performed on an Illumina NovaSeq with 2 x 150 bp paired-end reads. On the study's bioinformatics: The reads were demultiplexed and collapsed into UMI-guided consensus sequences using migec v1.2.7. Using mixcr v2.1.11, the UMI consensuses were aligned to TRA and TRB V and J templates and assembled into clonotypes. Expanded or contracted clonotypes were those called significant by both edgeR and NoisET, with noise models trained on biological replicates. edgeR calls used a false discovery rate-adjusted p below 0.01 and a log2 fold-change threshold of 1. As an exploratory analysis of dynamics, max-normalized trajectories of the 1000 most abundant clonotypes were examined by PCA with hierarchical clustering. The CD4 or CD8 phenotype of responding clones was assigned using the separately sequenced CD4+ and CD8+ repertoires. In-frame beta chains were kept once TCRdb had trimmed the public reads at Q25 with fastp and called clones with MiXCR. Every entry covers one CDR3 protein and lists the most common genes and DNA from its rows. It is TCRdb's table, rather than the study itself, that gives the V and J calls and clone size. The sample table lists under 200,000 distinct CDR3 sequences, roughly 11% of them with a count of one. Roughly 3.8% of the sample goes to the ten largest clones.

This record belongs to a study of T-cell memory formation after mild COVID-19 listed by TCRdb under 2021. Concerning the study at large: TCR sequence clusters from the two donors were found to be largely donor specific. T-cell clones expanding and contracting after mild COVID-19 in two donors were tracked by longitudinal TCRalpha and TCRbeta repertoire sequencing. The cohort was made up of two young adult volunteers, one female and one male, who were previously healthy. The paper's findings and limits, for the study overall: The second-wave clones that peaked on day 37 were not confirmed to be SARS-CoV-2 specific. The detection of some responding clones in pre-infection memory suggests that pre-existing cross-reactive memory T cells joined the SARS-CoV-2 response. Only a couple of mild cases were covered by the study, and larger cohorts that include severe cases with pre-infection samples were considered necessary. Contracting CD4+ clones appeared mostly in the CM and EM memory subsets, whereas CD8+ clones were enriched in EMRA. Clones contracting from day 15 to 85 had balanced CD4/CD8 phenotypes, while a second wave expanding from day 15 to 37 was biased towards CD4+.

V loses 0 bases, J loses 7 bases, and the germline ends lie 9 bases apart. Reading the germline V gene gives CDR1 KGHDR and CDR2 SFDVKD. The CDR3 has 14 amino acids, counting the end cysteine and phenylalanine. The CDR3 DNA has 42 bases and is translated from base 1. Sequences were obtained from PBMCs or a T cell subset sorted from them (not recorded which). The V and J genes are TRBV24-1 and TRBJ2-1; no D gene is confidently identified. This sequence originates from a man aged 18 to 29 who had mild COVID-19 (a few samples of this study predate the infection). The sample titles of this study are shuffled in the database, so cell type and time point are left out; the donor was told from shared clones. For the CDR3, the sequence is CATSDLHSGNEQFF. The nucleotide sequence is TGTGCCACCAGTGATTTGCACAGTGGAAATGAGCAGTTCTTC.